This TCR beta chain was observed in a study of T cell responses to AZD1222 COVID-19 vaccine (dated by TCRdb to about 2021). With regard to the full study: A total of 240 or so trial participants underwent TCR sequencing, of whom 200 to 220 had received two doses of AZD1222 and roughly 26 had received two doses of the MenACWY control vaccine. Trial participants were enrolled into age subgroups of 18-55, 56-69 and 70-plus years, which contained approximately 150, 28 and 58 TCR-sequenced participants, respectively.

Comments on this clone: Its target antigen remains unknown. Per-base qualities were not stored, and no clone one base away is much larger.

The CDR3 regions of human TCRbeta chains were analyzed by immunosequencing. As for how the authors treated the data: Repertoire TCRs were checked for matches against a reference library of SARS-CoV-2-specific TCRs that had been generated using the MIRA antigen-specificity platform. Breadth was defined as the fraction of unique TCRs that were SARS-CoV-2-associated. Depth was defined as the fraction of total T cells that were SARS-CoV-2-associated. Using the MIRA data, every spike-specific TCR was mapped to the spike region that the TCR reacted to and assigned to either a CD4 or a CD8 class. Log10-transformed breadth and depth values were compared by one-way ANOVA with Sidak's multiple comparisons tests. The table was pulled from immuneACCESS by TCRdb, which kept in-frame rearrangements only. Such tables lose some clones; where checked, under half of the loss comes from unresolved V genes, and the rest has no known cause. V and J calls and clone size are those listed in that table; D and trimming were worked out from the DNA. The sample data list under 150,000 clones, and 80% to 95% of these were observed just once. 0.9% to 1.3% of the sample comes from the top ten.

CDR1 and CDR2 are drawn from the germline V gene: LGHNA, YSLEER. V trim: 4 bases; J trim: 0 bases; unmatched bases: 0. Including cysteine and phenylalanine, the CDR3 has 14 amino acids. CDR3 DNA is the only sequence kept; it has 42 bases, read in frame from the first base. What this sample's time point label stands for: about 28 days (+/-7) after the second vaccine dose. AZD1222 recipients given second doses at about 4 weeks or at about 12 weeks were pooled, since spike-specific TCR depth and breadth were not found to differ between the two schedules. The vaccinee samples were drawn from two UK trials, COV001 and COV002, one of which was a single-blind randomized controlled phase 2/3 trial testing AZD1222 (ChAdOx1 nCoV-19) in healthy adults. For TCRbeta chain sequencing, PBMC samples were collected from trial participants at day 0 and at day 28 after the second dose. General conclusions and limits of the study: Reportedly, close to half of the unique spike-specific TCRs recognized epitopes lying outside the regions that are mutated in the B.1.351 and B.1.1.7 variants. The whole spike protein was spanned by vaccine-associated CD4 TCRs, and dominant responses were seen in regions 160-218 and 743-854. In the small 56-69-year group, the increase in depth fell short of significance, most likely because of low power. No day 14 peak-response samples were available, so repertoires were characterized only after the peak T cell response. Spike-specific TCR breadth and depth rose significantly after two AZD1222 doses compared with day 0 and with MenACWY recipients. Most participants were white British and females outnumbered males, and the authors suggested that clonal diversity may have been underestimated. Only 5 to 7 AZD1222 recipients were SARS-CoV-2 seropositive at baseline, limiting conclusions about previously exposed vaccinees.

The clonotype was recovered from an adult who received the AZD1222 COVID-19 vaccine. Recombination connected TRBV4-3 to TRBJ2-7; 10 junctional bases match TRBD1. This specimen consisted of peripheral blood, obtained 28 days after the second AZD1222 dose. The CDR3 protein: CASSRTGGSYEQYF. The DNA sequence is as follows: TGCGCCAGCAGCCGGACAGGGGGCTCCTACGAGCAGTACTTC.